Listed below are T cell receptor beta chains from one sample, sequenced in a study of T cells in Graves' hyperthyroidism and ophthalmopathy. From the multiplex PCR reads, TCRdb called clonotypes with MiXCR, one entry per CDR3 protein. The table has hundreds of thousands of distinct CDR3 sequences, 15% to 20% seen once; the top ten hold around 4%. The material sequenced was blood. Receptors were obtained from a woman younger than 45 with Graves' hyperthyroidism. Both conserved end residues are part of each CDR3.

cdr3_aa	v_call	j_call
CASGPQVLSGNTIYF	TRBV28	TRBJ1-3
CASSQGLAGRGEQFF	TRBV6-2/TRBV6-3	TRBJ2-1
CASSLGGGYQETQYF	TRBV11-3	TRBJ2-5
CASRTRDRGEKLFF	TRBV12-3/TRBV12-4	TRBJ1-4
CASRLDIQETQYF	TRBV7-2	TRBJ2-5
CASSFGGTGPNEQFF	TRBV28	TRBJ2-1
CASSLVGSGNYEQYF	TRBV5-1	TRBJ2-7
CASSVISRPIDEQFF	TRBV9	TRBJ2-1
CASTRSREGADTQYF	TRBV12-3/TRBV12-4	TRBJ2-3
CASSFRRDDYTEAFF	TRBV5-1	TRBJ1-1
CASSLGQFPYNSPLHF	TRBV9	TRBJ1-6
CASRLAGGAYEQYF	TRBV6-2/TRBV6-3	TRBJ2-7
CASSTHPDRVLDQPQHF	TRBV19	TRBJ1-5
CASSLGFDGTMQFF	TRBV5-5	TRBJ2-1
CASSVDRRLAGPAVYEQYF	TRBV9	TRBJ2-7
CASSIITENTEAFF	TRBV19	TRBJ1-1
CASSPPGVVGEKLFF	TRBV28	TRBJ1-4
CASSLGGLGYNEQFF	TRBV5-1	TRBJ2-1
CASKTTAGTYNEQFF	TRBV5-1	TRBJ2-1
CASSISGSRSYEQYF	TRBV28	TRBJ2-7
CASSQVVDQTYEQYF	TRBV4-2	TRBJ2-7
CASRSLASGIDEQFF	TRBV4-1	TRBJ2-1